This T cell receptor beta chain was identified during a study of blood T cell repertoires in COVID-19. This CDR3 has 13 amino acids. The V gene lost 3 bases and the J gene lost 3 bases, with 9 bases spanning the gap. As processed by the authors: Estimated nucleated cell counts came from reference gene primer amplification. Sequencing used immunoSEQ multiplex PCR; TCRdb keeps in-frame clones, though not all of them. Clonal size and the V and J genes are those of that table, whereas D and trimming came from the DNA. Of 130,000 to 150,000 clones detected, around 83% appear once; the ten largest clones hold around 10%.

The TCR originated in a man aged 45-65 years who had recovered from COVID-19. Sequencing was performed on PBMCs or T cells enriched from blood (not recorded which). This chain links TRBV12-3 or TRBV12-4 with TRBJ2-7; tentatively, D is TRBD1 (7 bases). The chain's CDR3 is CASSFQGGYEQYF. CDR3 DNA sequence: TGTGCCAGCAGTTTCCAGGGGGGCTACGAGCAGTACTTC.